This is a list of T cell receptor beta chains from one sample in a study of Graves' ophthalmopathy and Graves' hyperthyroidism. Using its own MiXCR run on the multiplex PCR reads, TCRdb lists one record per CDR3 protein. In the table there are about 1.2 million distinct CDR3 sequences, less than 45% of which are singletons. The sample comprised peripheral blood or thyroid tissue (not recorded which). These receptors came from an adult man with Graves' hyperthyroidism. CDR3s include the opening cysteine and the closing phenylalanine or tryptophan. The D gene is left open where the match is weak. The size of a clone is reported for some rows only, either as once, few or many, or as a class for expanded clones.

CDR3aa: CAINIGVGGEAFF
CDR3nt: TGTGCCATCAATATAGGGGTCGGGGGTGAAGCTTTCTTT
j_gene: TRBJ1-1
d_gene: -
abundance: -
v_gene: TRBV7-8

CDR3aa: CASSESGPSTDTQYF
CDR3nt: TGTGCCAGCAGTGAAAGTGGTCCTAGCACAGATACGCAGTATTTT
j_gene: TRBJ2-3
d_gene: -
abundance: few
v_gene: TRBV2

CDR3aa: CSARDPGRETQYF
CDR3nt: TGCAGTGCTAGAGATCCAGGGAGGGAGACCCAGTACTTC
j_gene: TRBJ2-5
d_gene: -
abundance: few
v_gene: TRBV20-1

CDR3aa: CASSLGGKNQPQYF
CDR3nt: TGTGCCAGCAGCTTGGGGGGTAAAAATCAGCCCCAGTACTTC
j_gene: TRBJ2-5
d_gene: -
abundance: -
v_gene: TRBV7-2

CDR3aa: CASSYYPGKGEKLFF
CDR3nt: TGTGCCAGCAGTTACTACCCCGGAAAGGGGGAAAAACTGTTTTTT
j_gene: TRBJ1-4
d_gene: -
abundance: -
v_gene: TRBV6-6

CDR3aa: CASSQAPGSTNEKLFF
CDR3nt: TGCGCCAGCAGCCAAGCGCCGGGATCAACTAATGAAAAACTGTTTTTT
j_gene: TRBJ1-4
d_gene: -
abundance: once
v_gene: TRBV4-1

CDR3aa: CASSPVSDEQYF
CDR3nt: TGTGCCAGCAGCCCGGTATCTGACGAGCAGTACTTC
j_gene: TRBJ2-7
d_gene: -
abundance: many
v_gene: TRBV5-5

CDR3aa: CASSLDLISSHEQYF
CDR3nt: TGTGCCAGCAGTTTAGACCTGATTAGCAGCCACGAGCAGTACTTC
j_gene: TRBJ2-7
d_gene: -
abundance: few
v_gene: TRBV12-3/TRBV12-4

CDR3aa: CASSDQGQNTEAFF
CDR3nt: TGTGCCAGCAGTGATCAGGGGCAGAACACTGAAGCTTTCTTT
j_gene: TRBJ1-1
d_gene: -
abundance: -
v_gene: TRBV2

CDR3aa: CASSFGGVASPLHF
CDR3nt: TGTGCCAGCAGTTTTGGGGGGGTAGCTTCACCCCTCCACTTT
j_gene: TRBJ1-6
d_gene: -
abundance: -
v_gene: TRBV6-5

CDR3aa: CASSYAGSPQTQYF
CDR3nt: TGTGCCAGCAGTTACGCGGGATCCCCCCAGACCCAGTACTTC
j_gene: TRBJ2-5
d_gene: -
abundance: many
v_gene: TRBV6-5

CDR3aa: CASSLSGGLQTQYF
CDR3nt: TGTGCCAGCAGCCTCAGCGGGGGACTCCAGACCCAGTACTTC
j_gene: TRBJ2-5
d_gene: TRBD2
abundance: -
v_gene: TRBV25-1

CDR3aa: CATSRAYYSGDAQYF
CDR3nt: TGTGCCACCAGCAGAGCATACTACAGCGGGGACGCGCAGTATTTT
j_gene: TRBJ2-3
d_gene: TRBD2
abundance: once
v_gene: TRBV15

CDR3aa: CASSDPGHYNEAFF
CDR3nt: TGTGCCAGCTCAGATCCGGGACACTATAATGAAGCTTTCTTT
j_gene: TRBJ1-1
d_gene: -
abundance: -
v_gene: TRBV2

CDR3aa: CASSLVQTSYEQYF
CDR3nt: TGTGCCAGCAGCTTGGTCCAGACCTCCTACGAGCAGTACTTC
j_gene: TRBJ2-7
d_gene: -
abundance: many
v_gene: TRBV5-5

CDR3aa: CASSLSIRGLQRETQYF
CDR3nt: TGTGCCAGCAGCTTGAGCATCAGGGGCCTACAGCGGGAGACCCAGTACTTC
j_gene: TRBJ2-5
d_gene: -
abundance: -
v_gene: TRBV7-3

CDR3aa: CASRTGTGNTIYF
CDR3nt: TGCGCCAGCAGGACAGGGACTGGAAACACCATATATTTT
j_gene: TRBJ1-3
d_gene: TRBD1
abundance: many
v_gene: TRBV5-1

CDR3aa: CASSYSSSPNQPQHF
CDR3nt: TGTGCCAGCAGTTACTCTTCCAGTCCCAATCAGCCCCAGCATTTT
j_gene: TRBJ1-5
d_gene: -
abundance: few
v_gene: TRBV6-5

CDR3aa: CASSLLASSNTGELFF
CDR3nt: TGCGCCAGCAGCTTACTAGCGTCGTCCAACACCGGGGAGCTGTTTTTT
j_gene: TRBJ2-2
d_gene: TRBD2
abundance: many
v_gene: TRBV5-1

CDR3aa: CATSRDGAARSGNTIYF
CDR3nt: TGTGCCACCAGCAGAGATGGGGCCGCGCGCTCTGGAAACACCATATATTTT
j_gene: TRBJ1-3
d_gene: -
abundance: few
v_gene: TRBV15

CDR3aa: CASSDAFNYGYTF
CDR3nt: TGTGCCAGCAGTGATGCGTTTAACTATGGCTACACCTTC
j_gene: TRBJ1-2
d_gene: -
abundance: many
v_gene: TRBV2

CDR3aa: CATAPEGAWEQYF
CDR3nt: TGTGCCACCGCCCCCGAGGGAGCTTGGGAGCAGTACTTC
j_gene: TRBJ2-7
d_gene: -
abundance: -
v_gene: TRBV7-2

CDR3aa: CSARDPTGARDTEAFF
CDR3nt: TGCAGTGCTAGAGATCCTACAGGGGCGCGCGACACTGAAGCTTTCTTT
j_gene: TRBJ1-1
d_gene: TRBD1
abundance: few
v_gene: TRBV20-1

CDR3aa: CSVDRTAYGYTF
CDR3nt: TGCAGCGTTGACCGGACAGCCTATGGCTACACCTTC
j_gene: TRBJ1-2
d_gene: -
abundance: -
v_gene: TRBV29-1

CDR3aa: CASTQGGEKLFF
CDR3nt: TGTGCCAGCACACAGGGTGGGGAAAAACTGTTTTTT
j_gene: TRBJ1-4
d_gene: -
abundance: many
v_gene: TRBV25-1

CDR3aa: CASKGGQFYEQYF
CDR3nt: TGTGCCAGCAAGGGAGGACAGTTCTACGAGCAGTACTTC
j_gene: TRBJ2-7
d_gene: -
abundance: many
v_gene: TRBV5-4

CDR3aa: CASSFGTAVRETQYF
CDR3nt: TGTGCCAGCAGCTTCGGGACAGCAGTCCGGGAGACCCAGTACTTC
j_gene: TRBJ2-5
d_gene: TRBD1
abundance: -
v_gene: TRBV14

CDR3aa: CSALPTGQLYEQYF
CDR3nt: TGCAGTGCTTTACCCACGGGACAGCTCTACGAGCAGTACTTC
j_gene: TRBJ2-7
d_gene: TRBD1
abundance: many
v_gene: TRBV20-1

CDR3aa: CASTPGDRTIPEAFF
CDR3nt: TGCGCCAGCACCCCGGGGGACAGGACAATCCCTGAAGCTTTCTTT
j_gene: TRBJ1-1
d_gene: TRBD1
abundance: -
v_gene: TRBV5-1

CDR3aa: CSAPGQGSGGYTF
CDR3nt: TGCAGTGCACCGGGACAGGGGTCTGGAGGCTACACCTTC
j_gene: TRBJ1-2
d_gene: TRBD1
abundance: many
v_gene: TRBV20-1

CDR3aa: CSAKGGQASYEQYF
CDR3nt: TGCAGTGCTAAGGGGGGACAGGCCTCCTACGAGCAGTACTTC
j_gene: TRBJ2-7
d_gene: TRBD1
abundance: once
v_gene: TRBV20-1

CDR3aa: CASSPPGATSYEQYF
CDR3nt: TGTGCCAGCAGCCCCCCGGGCGCCACCTCCTACGAGCAGTACTTC
j_gene: TRBJ2-7
d_gene: -
abundance: -
v_gene: TRBV11-2

CDR3aa: CASSIGQGDQPQHF
CDR3nt: TGTGCCAGCAGCATCGGACAGGGGGATCAGCCCCAGCATTTT
j_gene: TRBJ1-5
d_gene: TRBD1
abundance: many
v_gene: TRBV11-2

CDR3aa: CASSQDLRGSPLHF
CDR3nt: TGTGCCAGCAGCCAAGATTTGCGGGGTTCACCCCTCCACTTT
j_gene: TRBJ1-6
d_gene: -
abundance: few
v_gene: TRBV3-1

CDR3aa: CSATSGEKLFF
CDR3nt: TGCAGTGCAACTAGCGGAGAAAAACTGTTTTTT
j_gene: TRBJ1-4
d_gene: -
abundance: -
v_gene: TRBV20-1

CDR3aa: CASRLQRGHVQETQYF
CDR3nt: TGTGCCAGCAGATTGCAGCGGGGGCACGTCCAAGAGACCCAGTACTTC
j_gene: TRBJ2-5
d_gene: TRBD2
abundance: many
v_gene: TRBV6-5

CDR3aa: CASSASGTGNQPQHF
CDR3nt: TGTGCCAGCAGCGCATCCGGGACGGGCAATCAGCCCCAGCATTTT
j_gene: TRBJ1-5
d_gene: -
abundance: many
v_gene: TRBV7-9

CDR3aa: CASKSQRGGAHGYTF
CDR3nt: TGTGCCAGCAAGTCACAGCGTGGAGGGGCCCATGGCTACACCTTC
j_gene: TRBJ1-2
d_gene: -
abundance: -
v_gene: TRBV9

CDR3aa: CASSPAKRGSTQYF
CDR3nt: TGTGCCAGCAGTCCCGCCAAGCGTGGCTCGACCCAGTACTTC
j_gene: TRBJ2-5
d_gene: -
abundance: many
v_gene: TRBV6-5

CDR3aa: CASSPRWGGNQPQHF
CDR3nt: TGTGCCAGCAGCCCTAGATGGGGGGGCAATCAGCCCCAGCATTTT
j_gene: TRBJ1-5
d_gene: -
abundance: -
v_gene: TRBV5-5

CDR3aa: CASSTRDRGSPEAFF
CDR3nt: TGTGCCAGTAGTACCCGGGACAGGGGGTCTCCTGAAGCTTTCTTT
j_gene: TRBJ1-1
d_gene: TRBD1
abundance: many
v_gene: TRBV19

CDR3aa: CAWTPNTGELFF
CDR3nt: TGTGCCTGGACACCGAACACCGGGGAGCTGTTTTTT
j_gene: TRBJ2-2
d_gene: -
abundance: -
v_gene: TRBV9

CDR3aa: CASGPLGYEQYF
CDR3nt: TGTGCCAGCGGGCCACTTGGGTACGAGCAGTACTTC
j_gene: TRBJ2-7
d_gene: -
abundance: -
v_gene: TRBV12-3/TRBV12-4

CDR3aa: CASSLQGHQEGLFF
CDR3nt: TGCGCCAGCAGCTTACAGGGACACCAAGAGGGACTGTTTTTT
j_gene: TRBJ1-4
d_gene: -
abundance: -
v_gene: TRBV5-1

CDR3aa: CATSREARGVGYTF
CDR3nt: TGTGCCACCAGCAGAGAGGCCCGGGGAGTCGGCTACACCTTC
j_gene: TRBJ1-2
d_gene: -
abundance: once
v_gene: TRBV21-1

CDR3aa: CSARDSYQETQYF
CDR3nt: TGCAGTGCTAGAGATTCGTACCAAGAGACCCAGTACTTC
j_gene: TRBJ2-5
d_gene: -
abundance: many
v_gene: TRBV20-1

CDR3aa: CASSGGQPQETQYF
CDR3nt: TGTGCCAGCAGCGGGGGACAGCCCCAAGAGACCCAGTACTTC
j_gene: TRBJ2-5
d_gene: -
abundance: many
v_gene: TRBV2

CDR3aa: CASSFLRVGGNSPLHF
CDR3nt: TGTGCCAGCAGCTTTCTCAGGGTAGGGGGTAATTCACCCCTCCACTTT
j_gene: TRBJ1-6
d_gene: -
abundance: -
v_gene: TRBV5-6

CDR3aa: CSVVGQGAETQYF
CDR3nt: TGCAGCGTCGTGGGACAGGGGGCTGAGACCCAGTACTTC
j_gene: TRBJ2-5
d_gene: TRBD1
abundance: once
v_gene: TRBV29-1

CDR3aa: CASREAGTGNQETQYF
CDR3nt: TGTGCCAGCAGAGAAGCCGGGACAGGGAACCAAGAGACCCAGTACTTC
j_gene: TRBJ2-5
d_gene: TRBD1
abundance: -
v_gene: TRBV2

CDR3aa: CSASSGRASWDQETQYF
CDR3nt: TGCAGTGCAAGTAGCGGGAGGGCCTCGTGGGACCAAGAGACCCAGTACTTC
j_gene: TRBJ2-5
d_gene: TRBD2
abundance: few
v_gene: TRBV20-1

CDR3aa: CASSQPGAGEAFF
CDR3nt: TGTGCCAGCAGCCAACCTGGGGCAGGGGAAGCTTTCTTT
j_gene: TRBJ1-1
d_gene: -
abundance: -
v_gene: TRBV3-1